This T cell receptor (beta chain) is drawn from a study of blood T cell repertoires in COVID-19. Here immunoSEQ multiplex PCR was the method, and the copy in TCRdb shows in-frame clones only, minus some. The sample carries just over 300,000 clones, roughly 91% recorded once. The CDR3 runs to 14 residues. Germline lookup yields CDR1 SGDLS and CDR2 YYNGEE. Trimming removed 1 base at V and 6 bases at J, with 8 bases between. The receptor comes from a woman in her thirties with COVID-19, enrolled during active disease. This chain connects TRBV9 to TRBJ1-6, with D perhaps TRBD1 (5 bases). Specimen: peripheral blood. The CDR3 nucleotides read TGTGCCAGCAGCGTATCAGGGATTAATTCACCCCTCCACTTT. The encoded protein is CASSVSGINSPLHF.